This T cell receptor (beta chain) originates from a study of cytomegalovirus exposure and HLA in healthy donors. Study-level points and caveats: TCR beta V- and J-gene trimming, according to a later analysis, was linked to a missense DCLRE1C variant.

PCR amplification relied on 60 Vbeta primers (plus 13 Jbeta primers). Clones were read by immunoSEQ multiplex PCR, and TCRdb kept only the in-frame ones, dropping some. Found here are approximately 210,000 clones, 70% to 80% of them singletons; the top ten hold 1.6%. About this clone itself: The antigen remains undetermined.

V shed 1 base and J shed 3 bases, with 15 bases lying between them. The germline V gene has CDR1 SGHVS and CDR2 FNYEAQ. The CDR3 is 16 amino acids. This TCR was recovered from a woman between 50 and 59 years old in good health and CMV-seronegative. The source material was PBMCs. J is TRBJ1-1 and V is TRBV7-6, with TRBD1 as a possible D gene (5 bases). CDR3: CASSLGGWGGDTEAFF. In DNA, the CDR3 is TGTGCCAGCAGCTTAGGTGGGTGGGGAGGGGACACTGAAGCTTTCTTT. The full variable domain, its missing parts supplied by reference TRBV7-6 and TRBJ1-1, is GAGVSQSPRYKVTKRGQDVALRCDPISGHVSLYWYRQALGQGPEFLTYFNYEAQQDKSGLPNDRFSAERPEGSISTLTIQRTEQRDSAMYRCASSLGGWGGDTEAFFGQGTRLTVV.